Listed below are T cell receptor beta chains from one sample, sequenced in a study of T cells in Graves' hyperthyroidism and ophthalmopathy. Via MiXCR, TCRdb re-called the multiplex PCR reads, giving one row per CDR3 protein. The sample consists of about 420,000 distinct CDR3 sequences, approximately 15% of them appearing once. What was sequenced was blood. All receptors derive from a woman younger than 35 with Graves' hyperthyroidism. Both conserved end residues are trimmed from each CDR3. Clone size is shown for a subset of rows, as once, few, many or a class of expanded clone.

j_call,v_call,clone_size,cdr3_aa
TRBJ1-2,TRBV20-1,many,SAPLYGGENGYT
TRBJ2-1,TRBV11-2,-,ASSQDGGGADSYNEQF
TRBJ1-1,TRBV6-1,many,ASRIDRANTEAF
TRBJ2-2,TRBV24-1,-,ATSGGALGELF
TRBJ1-2,TRBV27,-,ASSLFGQPPFLTSYGYT
TRBJ2-7,TRBV5-4,few,ASSLPLAGSSYEQY
TRBJ1-5,TRBV6-1,few,ASRLKTGQPQH
TRBJ1-2,TRBV12-3/TRBV12-4,many,ASSLSGSNYGYT
TRBJ2-5,TRBV20-1,many,SASFQETQY
TRBJ2-5,TRBV20-1,many,SAPLPGGYGAQY
TRBJ2-7,TRBV6-9,-,ASSFAGKSYEQY
TRBJ2-1,TRBV11-3,many,ASSSPGVAGTYNEQF
TRBJ1-5,TRBV20-1,many,SAPLGQNQPQH
TRBJ2-3,TRBV29-1,-,SAELAGGPGGDTQY
TRBJ2-3,TRBV20-1,-,SATPGLAGRADTQY